The 10 T cell receptor beta chains below were found in one sample sequenced in a study of T cell changes during pregnancy in multiple sclerosis. Some clones are missing from TCRdb's copy, which holds only in-frame ones; the method was immunoSEQ multiplex PCR. Of approximately 42,000 clones listed, around four fifths are singletons. Sequencing used CD4+ T cells from peripheral blood mononuclear cells, obtained before pregnancy. The receptors stem from a female donor with multiple sclerosis, enrolled in a pregnancy study.

V usage is TRBV7-2 and J usage is TRBJ1-1; D unresolved. V shed 5 bases and J shed 1 base, with 11 bases lying between them. CDR3 length: 14 amino acids. Germline V CDR1 and CDR2: SGHTA, FQGNSA. CDR3 in amino acids: CASSDYMSNTEAFF. In DNA, the CDR3 is TGTGCCAGCAGCGACTACATGTCGAACACTGAAGCTTTCTTT.

The V call is TRBV19, the J call TRBJ1-2, with TRBD1 matching over 10 bases. With 6 bases clipped from V and 7 bases from J, the junction kept 2 bases outside the gene matches. Germline V lookup: CDR1 LNHDA, CDR2 SQIVND (reference sequence). This CDR3 is 12 amino acids long. The CDR3 DNA sequence: TGTGCCAGTAGGAGGACAGGGGGTGGCTACACCTTC. It codes for CASRRTGGGYTF.

This clone has only one observation. This chain joins TRBV28 and TRBJ2-4, with D possibly being TRBD2 (6 bases). Trimming took off 11 bases at V and 1 base at J, with 15 bases between the two ends. Germline V gene lookup returns CDR1 MDHEN and CDR2 SYDVKM. The CDR3 length is 14 residues. CDR3 coding DNA: TGTGCCCCCCACTCAGGGAGGGCCAAAAACATTCAGTACTTC. Its translation is CAPHSGRAKNIQYF.

CDR3 region: CASSSFFRRIYNEQFF. As DNA, the CDR3 is TGTGCCAGCAGTAGCTTCTTCCGTCGAATCTACAATGAGCAGTTCTTC. The V gene is TRBV27, the J gene TRBJ2-1; D ambiguous. Per germline, CDR1 MNHEY and CDR2 SMNVEV (reference sequence). V was clipped by 5 bases and J by 3 bases, with 17 bases between them. The CDR3 has 16 amino acids.

The J gene is TRBJ1-2, the V gene TRBV7-9; 7 bases fit TRBD1. V trimming: 5 bases; J trimming: 6 bases; junction bases outside the gene matches: 6. The CDR3 is 13 residues long. CDR1 SEHNR and CDR2 FQNEAQ come from the germline V gene (reference sequence). CDR3 in DNA: TGTGCCAGCAGCCCGACAGGGCTTCATGGCTACACCTTC. Its protein is CASSPTGLHGYTF.

This sequence joins TRBV28 and TRBJ1-1; D not resolved. The CDR3 has 11 residues. Germline lookup yields CDR1 MDHEN and CDR2 SYDVKM. The ends were cut back, 8 bases at V and 7 bases at J, with 11 bases in the middle. The chain's CDR3 is CASFTESEAFF. CDR3 in DNA: TGTGCCAGCTTCACGGAGAGTGAAGCTTTCTTT. Filled out from reference TRBV28 and TRBJ1-1, the complete variable domain reads DVKVTQSSRYLVKRTGEKVFLECVQDMDHENMFWYRQDPGLGLRLIYFSYDVKMKEKGDIPEGYSVSREKKERFSLILESASTNQTSMYLCASFTESEAFFGQGTRLTVV.

The V and J genes are TRBV11-2 and TRBJ1-4; 10 nucleotides match TRBD1. Germline CDR1 SGHAT, CDR2 FQNNGV. The CDR3 spans 17 residues. Germline trimming cut 1 base from V and 8 bases from J; bases unmatched to any gene: 10. The CDR3 spells CASSLGFGDRGWEKLFF. CDR3 DNA sequence: TGTGCCAGCAGCTTAGGATTTGGGGACAGGGGTTGGGAAAAACTGTTTTTT.

The sample holds one count of this clone. This chain uses TRBV7-2 with TRBJ2-3; perhaps TRBD1 as D (5 bases). The CDR3 contains 14 residues. Germline loops: CDR1 SGHTA, CDR2 FQGNSA. Trimming cost V 10 bases and J 0 bases, with 14 bases left between them. Here the CDR3 DNA reads TGTGCCACCACTAAGACAGTCAGCACAGATACGCAGTATTTT. It yields the protein CATTKTVSTDTQYF.

This chain uses TRBV10-3 with TRBJ1-4, with 8 bases identical to TRBD1. There are 13 residues in the CDR3. V was pared by 8 bases and J by 7 bases, with 6 bases of the junction left unmatched. Germline CDR1 reads ENHRY; CDR2 reads SYGVKD. CDR3 sequence reads: CAIGAGGSEKLFF. CDR3 DNA sequence: TGTGCCATCGGCGCAGGGGGCTCTGAAAAACTGTTTTTT.

The chain employs TRBV30 and TRBJ2-1, with D possibly being TRBD2 (6 bases). V was clipped by 0 bases and J by 9 bases, with 15 bases between them. Germline CDR1 GTSNPN, CDR2 SVGIG (reference sequence). The CDR3 sequence is 14 residues long. The CDR3 DNA sequence: TGTGCCTGGAGTGTCTATATTTCGCGGGGTGAGCAGTTCTTC. Translation gives CAWSVYISRGEQFF.